Listed here are 8 T cell receptor beta chains from one sample, sequenced in a study of blood T cell repertoires in COVID-19. The repertoire was sequenced with immunoSEQ multiplex PCR; TCRdb's copy has only in-frame clones and lacks some. Of around 300,000 clones listed, less than 85% are singletons. What was sequenced was PBMCs or T cells enriched from blood (not recorded which). The receptor set was obtained from a woman in her forties or fifties who had recovered from COVID-19.

The chain joins TRBV19 to TRBJ1-5; 7 nucleotides line up with TRBD1. Germline values: CDR1 LNHDA, CDR2 SQIVND (reference sequence). The CDR3 runs 13 residues. V shed 7 bases and J 2 bases; nucleotides not matched to a gene: 2. This CDR3 is CASTDRGNQPQHF. CDR3 DNA: TGTGCCAGTACCGACAGGGGCAATCAGCCCCAGCATTTT.

As DNA, the CDR3 is TGTGCCTGGAGCCGAGTATCCTACGAGCAGTACTTC. The encoded protein is CAWSRVSYEQYF. The gene calls are TRBV30 and TRBJ2-7; D remains unclear. The ends were cut back, 3 bases at V and 1 base at J, with 7 bases in the middle. Germline values: CDR1 GTSNPN, CDR2 SVGIG (reference sequence). This CDR3 contains 12 residues.

This chain uses TRBV28 with TRBJ2-1; D might be TRBD2 (6 bases). The CDR3 is 15 residues long. Germline CDR1 MDHEN, CDR2 SYDVKM. Trimming cost V 1 base and J 6 bases, with 13 bases left between them. For the CDR3, the DNA is TGTGCCAGCAGTTTATTGGAGGGCAAGGGCAATGAGCAGTTCTTC. Translation: CASSLLEGKGNEQFF.

The chain couples TRBV7-2 to TRBJ1-2; TRBD1 is a possible D gene (6 bases). The CDR3 runs to 14 residues. CDR1 is SGHTA, CDR2 FQGNSA, per germline. V lost 4 bases and J lost 3, with 12 bases in between. CDR3 sequence (DNA): TGTGCCAGCAGCTCCCTACAGGGCGACTATGGCTACACCTTC. Translation gives CASSSLQGDYGYTF. Using reference TRBV7-2 and TRBJ1-2 for the parts outside the CDR3, the full variable domain is GAGVSQSPSNKVTEKGKDVELRCDPISGHTALYWYRQSLGQGLEFLIYFQGNSAPDKSGLPSDRFSAERTGGSVSTLTIQRTQQEDSAVYLCASSSLQGDYGYTFGSGTRLTVV.

As to this clone: Other DNA sequences in this sample translate to the same CDR3. The chain joins TRBV9 to TRBJ2-3, with 7 nucleotides matching TRBD1. With V trimmed by 0 bases and J by 0 bases, 1 base remained unmatched. This CDR3 spans 15 amino acids. Germline assignment: CDR1 SGDLS and CDR2 YYNGEE. In DNA form, the CDR3 reads TGTGCCAGCAGCGTAGGGACAGGAAGCACAGATACGCAGTATTTT. This codes for CASSVGTGSTDTQYF.

CDR3 protein: CASSLYGLPQDTQYF. CDR3 nucleotide sequence: TGTGCCAGCAGCTTATACGGACTCCCGCAGGATACGCAGTATTTT. The J gene is TRBJ2-3, the V gene TRBV7-2; D might be TRBD2 (5 bases). CDR3 size: 15 residues. Germline V gene sequence: CDR1 SGHTA, CDR2 FQGNSA. V lost 2 bases and J lost 6, with 15 bases in between.

This clone has just a few counts. J is TRBJ2-7 and V is TRBV5-4; no reliable D call. Trimming removed 0 bases from V and 5 bases from J, with 15 bases in between. The CDR3 extends over 15 amino acids. The germline V gene has CDR1 SGHNT and CDR2 YYREEE (reference sequence). The CDR3 nucleotides are TGTGCCAGCAGCTTGGCCGGCGGAACCCGGAACGAGCAGTACTTC. Its protein product is CASSLAGGTRNEQYF.

The chain uses TRBV5-4 and TRBJ1-2; the match to TRBD1 covers 7 bases. CDR3 size: 13 residues. Trimming removed 3 bases from V and 7 bases from J; junction bases left unmatched: 6. Germline loops: CDR1 SGHNT, CDR2 YYREEE (reference sequence). CDR3 DNA sequence: TGTGCCAGCAGCTCTCGACAGGGACCTGGCTACACCTTC. This encodes CASSSRQGPGYTF.